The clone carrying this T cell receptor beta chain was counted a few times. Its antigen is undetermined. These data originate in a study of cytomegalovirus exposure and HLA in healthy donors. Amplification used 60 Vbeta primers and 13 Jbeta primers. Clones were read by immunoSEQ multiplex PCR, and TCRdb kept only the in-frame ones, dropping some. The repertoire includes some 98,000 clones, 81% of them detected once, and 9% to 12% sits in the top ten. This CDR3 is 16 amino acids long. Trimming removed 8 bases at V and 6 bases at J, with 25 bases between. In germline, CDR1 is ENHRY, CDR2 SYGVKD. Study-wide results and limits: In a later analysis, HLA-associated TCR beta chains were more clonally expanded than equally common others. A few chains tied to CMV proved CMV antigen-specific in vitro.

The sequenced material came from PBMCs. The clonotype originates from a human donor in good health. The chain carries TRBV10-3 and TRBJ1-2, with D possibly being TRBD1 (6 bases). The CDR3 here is CAIGGGGPPTPNGYTF. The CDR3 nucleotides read TGTGCCATCGGGGGCGGGGGTCCCCCTACCCCTAATGGCTACACCTTC.